Below, 20 T cell receptor beta chains from the same sample are listed, as sequenced in a study of blood T cell repertoires in COVID-19. The assay was immunoSEQ multiplex PCR, and TCRdb's table has in-frame clones only and misses some. Among under 250,000 clones listed, around 84% were seen once. Sequences were obtained from peripheral blood. All receptors derive from a woman in her sixties or seventies with active or convalescent COVID-19.

The chain employs TRBV6-2 or TRBV6-3 and TRBJ2-5, with 14 positions matching TRBD2. Germline-derived CDR1 and CDR2 are MNHEY and SVGEGT. The ends lost 3 bases at V and 5 bases at J; junction bases unmatched: 5. The CDR3 runs 16 residues. In DNA form, the CDR3 reads TGTGCCAGCAGTTATCGGGGGACTAGCGGGGGTGAGACCCAGTACTTC. It codes for CASSYRGTSGGETQYF.

The chain combines TRBV11-1 with TRBJ2-7; D remains ambiguous. Per germline, CDR1 SGHAT and CDR2 FQDESV (reference sequence). Trimming shortened V by 2 bases and J by 4 bases, and 12 bases separated the two germline ends. The CDR3 totals 14 residues. The CDR3 DNA reads as TGTGCCAGCAGCTTACAAGCTACCTCTTACGAGCAGTACTTC. Translation: CASSLQATSYEQYF.

The genes are TRBV7-2 and TRBJ1-2; possible D gene TRBD1, 5 bases. The CDR3 consists of 14 residues. The germline CDR1 and CDR2 sequences are SGHTA and FQGNSA. Trimming removed 5 bases at V and 8 bases at J, with 18 bases between. CDR3 sequence: CASSPLRGDRGYTF. The CDR3 bases are TGTGCCAGCAGCCCGCTACGGGGGGATAGAGGCTACACCTTC.

The chain links TRBV7-2 to TRBJ2-7, with 13 bases matching TRBD2. The CDR3 is made up of 19 amino acids. With 1 base clipped from V and 0 bases from J, the junction kept 9 bases outside the gene matches. CDR1 and CDR2 (germline): SGHTA, FQGNSA. The CDR3 loop is CASSLGPGLAGLSSYEQYF. The CDR3 coding sequence is TGTGCCAGCAGCTTAGGACCGGGACTAGCGGGGTTATCCTCCTACGAGCAGTACTTC.

This chain uses TRBV19 with TRBJ2-6; possible D gene TRBD2, 6 bases. V was clipped by 0 bases and J by 1 base, with 19 bases between them. This CDR3 spans 20 amino acids. CDR1 and CDR2 from the germline V gene are LNHDA and SQIVND (reference sequence). The CDR3 loop reads CASSIDFSGLRRSGANVLTF. CDR3 DNA: TGTGCCAGTAGTATAGATTTTTCGGGACTCCGAAGATCTGGGGCCAACGTCCTGACTTTC.

This clone came up a few times. This chain links TRBV25-1 with TRBJ1-6; no reliable D call. The CDR3 is 14 residues long. V lost 4 bases to trimming and J lost 11 bases, with 15 bases between them. CDR1 is MGHDK, CDR2 SYGVNS, per germline. The CDR3 DNA reads TGTGCCAGCAGTGCTCACCGGGTGAGAGCACCCCTCCACTTT. It codes for CASSAHRVRAPLHF.

V gene TRBV10-1 combines with J gene TRBJ2-1; the D gene is possibly TRBD2 (6 bases). The CDR3 loop spans 15 amino acids. Trimming took 5 bases from V and 6 from J, leaving 17 bases between them. CDR1 is WNHNN and CDR2 is SYGVQD in the germline V gene (reference sequence). The CDR3 nucleotides read TGCGCCAGCAGTAGTTTCAGGGCGGGGAGCAATGAGCAGTTCTTC. Amino acid sequence: CASSSFRAGSNEQFF.

The genes are TRBV6-5 and TRBJ1-1; 8 positions agree with TRBD1. The CDR3 covers 14 residues. With V trimmed by 10 bases and J by 1 base, 8 bases remained unmatched. Germline V gene sequence: CDR1 MNHEY, CDR2 SVGAGI. CDR3 region: CATERTGKNTEAFF. In nucleotides, the CDR3 is TGTGCCACCGAAAGGACAGGGAAGAACACTGAAGCTTTCTTT.

This chain links TRBV7-2 with TRBJ1-6, with D perhaps TRBD1 (6 bases). This CDR3 is built from 14 residues. The germline V gene has CDR1 SGHTA and CDR2 FQGNSA. Trimming removed 4 bases from V and 7 bases from J, with 11 bases in between. The CDR3 DNA sequence: TGTGCCAGCAGCTCCACAGGGTGGAATTCACCCCTCCACTTT. It yields the protein CASSSTGWNSPLHF.

CDR3 nucleotides: TGTGCCAGCAGACTTGAGGGACAGGGTAGTGAGACCCAGTACTTC. Its protein is CASRLEGQGSETQYF. The chain is built from TRBV3-1 (or the pseudogene TRBV3-2) and TRBJ2-5; TRBD1 matches 9 bases. The CDR3 consists of 15 residues. The V gene's germline CDR1 is LGHDT and CDR2 YNNKEL (reference sequence). The ends lost 6 bases at V and 5 bases at J; junction bases unmatched: 10.

The chain employs TRBV5-4 and TRBJ2-5, with TRBD1 matching over 8 bases. Germline CDR1 reads SGHNT; CDR2 reads YYREEE (reference sequence). This CDR3 has 14 amino acids. Unmatched junction bases numbered 2, after V lost 1 base and J lost 3 bases. CDR3 sequence (DNA): TGTGCCAGCAGCTTGCCGGGACAGGAAGAGACCCAGTACTTC. Translated: CASSLPGQEETQYF.

This clone was counted a few times. The V call is TRBV7-6, the J call TRBJ2-1; 12 bases are shared with TRBD1. The CDR3 consists of 15 residues. Per the germline V gene, CDR1 is SGHVS and CDR2 is FNYEAQ. The J segment lost 9 bases and the V segment lost 4 bases, leaving 7 bases of the junction unmatched. CDR3 sequence: CASSSGGTGGSEQFF. DNA for the CDR3: TGTGCCAGCAGCTCCGGTGGGACAGGGGGCAGTGAGCAGTTCTTC.

The chain couples TRBV7-2 to TRBJ1-2; 9 nucleotides line up with TRBD1. This CDR3 has 12 amino acids. V was clipped by 4 bases and J by 7 bases; unmatched bases: 1. Germline-derived CDR1 and CDR2 are SGHTA and FQGNSA. This chain's CDR3 is CASSSDRGGYTF. The CDR3 DNA follows: TGTGCCAGCAGCTCGGACAGGGGTGGCTACACCTTC.

This clone came up a few times. CDR3 DNA: TGTGCCAGCTCACCACCGGGGGCCTCCAATCAGCCCCAGCATTTT. This encodes CASSPPGASNQPQHF. The V call is TRBV18, the J call TRBJ1-5, with a tentative D call TRBD1 (6 bases). The ends were cut back, 0 bases at V and 3 bases at J, with 9 bases in the middle. The CDR3 is 15 residues long. Germline CDR1 KGHSH, CDR2 LQKENI. Full variable domain (remainder filled in from reference TRBV18 and TRBJ1-5): NAGVMQNPRHLVRRRGQEARLRCSPMKGHSHVYWYRQLPEEGLKFMVYLQKENIIDESGMPKERFSAEFPKEGPSILRIQQVVRGDSAAYFCASSPPGASNQPQHFGDGTRLSIL.

The chain recombines TRBV30 with TRBJ1-2; a weak D match, TRBD1 (6 bases). Germline lookup yields CDR1 GTSNPN and CDR2 SVGIG (reference sequence). V lost 0 bases, J lost 5 bases, and 16 bases lay in between. The CDR3 sequence is 15 residues long. The CDR3 sequence: CAWSVPGGGLYGYTF. Written as DNA, the CDR3 is TGTGCCTGGAGTGTACCGGGGGGGGGCCTTTATGGCTACACCTTC.

This sequence joins TRBV6-4 and TRBJ1-6; D not resolved. Germline V CDR1 and CDR2: MRHNA, SNTAGT. Trimming took 6 bases from V and 11 from J, leaving 17 bases between them. The CDR3 is made up of 14 amino acids. The CDR3 DNA reads as TGTGCCAGCAGCCCCTCCGGGGAAAGGGCACCCCTCCACTTT. Translation gives CASSPSGERAPLHF.

The V call is TRBV7-2, the J call TRBJ2-7; D is ambiguous. The CDR3 has 11 residues. Per germline, CDR1 SGHTA and CDR2 FQGNSA. Trimming stripped 5 bases from V and 3 bases from J, with 5 bases between. CDR3 in amino acids: CASSQFYEQYF. The CDR3 DNA reads as TGTGCCAGCAGCCAGTTCTACGAGCAGTACTTC. The whole variable domain, filled in from reference TRBV7-2 and TRBJ2-7, reads GAGVSQSPSNKVTEKGKDVELRCDPISGHTALYWYRQSLGQGLEFLIYFQGNSAPDKSGLPSDRFSAERTGGSVSTLTIQRTQQEDSAVYLCASSQFYEQYFGPGTRLTVT.

The chain has TRBV19 and TRBJ2-7; 7 bases match TRBD1. Germline CDR1 and CDR2: LNHDA and SQIVND (reference sequence). The CDR3 extends over 13 amino acids. Trimming removed 6 bases from V and 3 bases from J; junction bases left unmatched: 5. CDR3 sequence: CASRRTGDYEQYF. The CDR3 coding sequence is TGTGCCAGTAGGAGAACAGGGGACTACGAGCAGTACTTC. The variable domain in full, with the rest retrieved from reference TRBV19 and TRBJ2-7, is DGGITQSPKYLFRKEGQNVTLSCEQNLNHDAMYWYRQDPGQGLRLIYYSQIVNDFQKGDIAEGYSVSREKKESFPLTVTSAQKNPTAFYLCASRRTGDYEQYFGPGTRLTVT.

V and J are TRBV19 and TRBJ2-7, with TRBD1 matching over 9 bases. Trimming removed 5 bases from V and 3 bases from J; junction bases left unmatched: 8. The CDR3 has 15 residues. CDR1 and CDR2 (germline): LNHDA, SQIVND (reference sequence). CDR3 amino acids: CASSRGQGQYYEQYF. The CDR3, as DNA: TGTGCCAGTAGTCGCGGACAGGGGCAATACTACGAGCAGTACTTC.

The chain joins TRBV7-2 to TRBJ2-7; 8 nucleotides agree with TRBD2. V gave up 5 bases and J gave up 0 bases; unmatched junction bases: 3. The CDR3 consists of 14 residues. Germline V gives CDR1 SGHTA, CDR2 FQGNSA. The DNA of the CDR3 is TGTGCCAGCAGCCGCGGGGGGAGCTCCTACGAGCAGTACTTC. Translation gives CASSRGGSSYEQYF.